This TCR beta chain was observed in a study of beta chain features in type 1 diabetes. As for the study in general: Sorted cells examined across all samples numbered some 98 million.

The entirety of the isolated RNA underwent reverse transcription, so expressed TCRB transcripts were sequenced. Here immunoSEQ multiplex PCR was the method, and the copy in TCRdb shows in-frame clones only, minus some. The repertoire includes hundreds of thousands of clones, 8% to 13% of them detected once, and about 0.015% sits in the top ten. The authors took one heparinised blood draw, averaging about 120 mL, from each donor. Each sorted fraction was over 95% pure. This clone was counted a few times. Trimming cost V 3 bases and J 2 bases, with 10 bases left between them. CDR3 length: 13 residues. The germline gives CDR1 SQVTM, CDR2 ANQGSEA.

The TCR sequence derives from a woman aged 25 to 45 in good health. The specimen was naive CD4+ T cells from blood. V is TRBV29-1 and J is TRBJ2-5, with D maybe TRBD2 (6 bases). The DNA of the CDR3 is TGCAGCGTTGATCAGGGAGGACAAGAGACCCAGTACTTC. Its translation: CSVDQGGQETQYF.